The sequence of this TCR beta chain was determined in a study of cytomegalovirus exposure and HLA in healthy donors. Findings and caveats of the study: Beyond CMV serostatus, there was no information to go on about immune exposure.

Both 60 Vbeta primers and 13 Jbeta primers went into the PCR. Measured with immunoSEQ multiplex PCR; TCRdb has only the in-frame clones, and not every one. The data hold approximately 80,000 clones, with roughly 73% observed a single time. As for the donors, each was a healthy bone marrow donor. The study sampled nominally healthy donors, though unrecorded immune exposures were likely. Germline CDR1 reads MNHEY; CDR2 reads SMNVEV (reference sequence). This CDR3 comprises 14 residues. V shed 3 bases, J shed 7 bases, and the junction held 8 bases outside the gene matches. Notes on this clone: Its target is not known.

This sequence joins TRBV27 and TRBJ1-2; 7 bases match TRBD1. Sequenced: PBMCs. The receptor comes from a woman aged 35 to 49 in good health and CMV-seropositive. CDR3 DNA: TGTGCCAGCAGTTTCAACGACAGGGACGGTGGCTACACCTTC. It is translated as CASSFNDRDGGYTF.